These 18 T cell receptor beta chains were all obtained from the same sample, sequenced in a study of type 1 and type 2 diabetes patients. Genomic DNA was the PCR template. The TCR beta CDR3 region was amplified using 30 forward and 13 reverse primers. TCRdb itself ran the multiplex PCR reads through MiXCR, one entry per CDR3 protein. The sample gives 270,000 or so distinct CDR3 sequences, approximately 50% of which show up once; roughly 13% is in the top ten. The sequencing sample was made of peripheral blood mononuclear cells (PBMCs). Source of these receptors: a man younger than 35 with type 2 diabetes.

The chain links TRBV14 to TRBJ1-1, with unresolved D. The CDR3 has 14 amino acids. Germline CDR1 reads SGHDN; CDR2 reads FVKESK. V lost 6 bases and J lost 1, with 12 bases in between. CDR3 region: CASRDRNTNTEAFF. The CDR3 DNA reads TGTGCCAGCAGAGATAGAAACACGAACACTGAAGCTTTCTTT.

This clonotype appeared a few times. The chain uses TRBV30 and TRBJ2-5; D possibly corresponds to TRBD2 (5 bases). The CDR3 is 15 amino acids. Trimming left V 0 bases short and J 5 bases short, with 16 bases between. The germline CDR1 and CDR2 sequences are GTSNPN and SVGIG (reference sequence). This chain's CDR3 is CAWSVPGGRWETQYF. The DNA for the CDR3 is TGTGCCTGGAGTGTACCGGGCGGGCGGTGGGAGACCCAGTACTTC.

This sequence joins TRBV14 and TRBJ2-5; 11 bases align to TRBD2. The CDR3 consists of 15 residues. Per germline, CDR1 SGHDN and CDR2 FVKESK. The V gene end was trimmed by 7 bases and the J gene end by 2 bases; junction bases not matched to a gene: 6. The CDR3 nucleotides are TGTGCCAGCAACTCCGGGACTAGCGGACAAGAGACCCAGTACTTC. Translated: CASNSGTSGQETQYF.

The chain has TRBV28 and TRBJ1-2; D uncertain. CDR3 size: 13 residues. The germline V gene encodes CDR1 MDHEN and CDR2 SYDVKM. Trimming cost V 1 base and J 6 bases, with 9 bases left between them. Here the CDR3 DNA reads TGTGCCAGCAGTTTATTAGGGCAGAATGGCTACACCTTC. It translates to CASSLLGQNGYTF.

The gene calls are TRBV28 and TRBJ1-2; 7 positions match TRBD1. Looked up from germline, CDR1 is MDHEN and CDR2 is SYDVKM. The CDR3 runs to 16 residues. J was trimmed by 8 bases and V by 7 bases; bases with no gene match: 19. As DNA, the CDR3 is TGTGCCAGCAACTCAGCCCTCACTACAGGGGTCTGGGGCTACACCTTC. Amino acid sequence: CASNSALTTGVWGYTF.

The chain uses TRBV29-1 and TRBJ2-6; weak D call: TRBD1 (6 bases). Germline CDR1 and CDR2: SQVTM and ANQGSEA. V was pared by 5 bases and J by 2 bases, with 7 bases between. This CDR3 has 13 amino acids. The CDR3 is CSVRGTGANVLTF. The CDR3 DNA follows: TGCAGCGTTAGGGGGACTGGGGCCAACGTCCTGACTTTC.

V is TRBV14 and J is TRBJ1-5, with a weak D call TRBD1 (6 bases). This CDR3 comprises 17 residues. Between the trimmed V and J ends, which lost 2 bases and 6 bases, there was a span of 20 bases. Per germline, CDR1 SGHDN and CDR2 FVKESK. For the CDR3, the DNA is TGTGCCAGCAGCCAACCGGGACTCAGGGGTCGACTTCAGCCCCAGCATTTT. This sequence encodes CASSQPGLRGRLQPQHF. Filled out from reference TRBV14 and TRBJ1-5, the complete variable domain reads EAGVTQFPSHSVIEKGQTVTLRCDPISGHDNLYWYRRVMGKEIKFLLHFVKESKQDESGMPNNRFLAERTGGTYSTLKVQPAELEDSGVYFCASSQPGLRGRLQPQHFGDGTRLSIL.

V usage is TRBV2 and J usage is TRBJ2-3; tentative D call: TRBD2 (6 bases). The germline gives CDR1 SNHLY, CDR2 FYNNEI. This CDR3 spans 15 amino acids. V was trimmed by 7 bases and J by 2 bases, leaving 16 bases between them. CDR3 loop: CASKERAVPTDTQYF. CDR3 in DNA: TGTGCCAGCAAAGAGCGGGCCGTTCCCACAGATACGCAGTATTTT.

This sequence joins TRBV9 and TRBJ1-1, with a weak D call TRBD1 (5 bases). CDR1 and CDR2 (germline): SGDLS, YYNGEE. Trimming removed 4 bases from V and 0 bases from J, with 19 bases in between. CDR3 length equals 17 residues. Written as DNA, the CDR3 is TGTGCCAGCAGCCCCCGTCAGGGCATTGCTTTGAACACTGAAGCTTTCTTT. As protein: CASSPRQGIALNTEAFF. Using reference TRBV9 and TRBJ1-1 for the parts outside the CDR3, the full variable domain is DSGVTQTPKHLITATGQRVTLRCSPRSGDLSVYWYQQSLDQGLQFLIQYYNGEERAKGNILERFSAQQFPDLHSELNLSSLELGDSALYFCASSPRQGIALNTEAFFGQGTRLTVV.

CDR3: CASQGADTQYF. The CDR3 DNA sequence: TGTGCCAGTCAAGGGGCAGATACGCAGTATTTT. The rearrangement links TRBV19 to TRBJ2-3, with a possible D match to TRBD1 (5 bases). Trimming took off 8 bases at V and 4 bases at J, with 7 bases between the two ends. Germline CDR1 is LNHDA and CDR2 is SQIVND (reference sequence). This CDR3 has 11 amino acids. The full variable domain, completed using reference TRBV19 and TRBJ2-3, is DGGITQSPKYLFRKEGQNVTLSCEQNLNHDAMYWYRQDPGQGLRLIYYSQIVNDFQKGDIAEGYSVSREKKESFPLTVTSAQKNPTAFYLCASQGADTQYFGPGTRLTVL.

The V call is TRBV6-6, the J call TRBJ2-7; no reliable D call. CDR3 length: 18 amino acids. Deletions cut 2 bases from V and 6 bases from J, with 26 bases between. The germline V gene encodes CDR1 MNHNY and CDR2 SVGAGI (reference sequence). CDR3 in DNA: TGTGCCAGCAGTTACGGCCAAGGGTTCGCAAACCTGTGTGTCGAGCAGTACTTC. Translated, it gives CASSYGQGFANLCVEQYF.

This sequence joins TRBV19 and TRBJ2-1; 9 bases are a match to TRBD2. Per the germline V gene, CDR1 is LNHDA and CDR2 is SQIVND (reference sequence). The junction had 6 bases not matched to a gene; V was cut back by 3 bases and J by 6 bases. The CDR3 extends over 15 amino acids. The CDR3 loop is CASSMGTSGFNEQFF. The CDR3 DNA sequence: TGTGCCAGTAGTATGGGAACTAGCGGGTTCAATGAGCAGTTCTTC.

The chain joins TRBV20-1 to TRBJ2-7; D uncertain. CDR3 length equals 14 residues. Germline CDR1 and CDR2: DFQATT and SNEGSKA (reference sequence). The V end was cut by 2 bases, the J end by 1 base, with 12 bases between. In nucleotides, the CDR3 is TGCAGTGCTAGACATTACGGCAGTTCCTACGAGCAGTACTTC. Translating it yields CSARHYGSSYEQYF.

This chain links TRBV25-1 with TRBJ1-1, with a weak D call TRBD1 (5 bases). In germline, CDR1 is MGHDK, CDR2 SYGVNS. V was pared by 3 bases and J by 1 base, with 12 bases between. The CDR3 runs 15 residues. CDR3 bases: TGTGCCAGCAGTGAGACCGAGACAGCGAACACTGAAGCTTTCTTT. The encoded protein is CASSETETANTEAFF.

V gene TRBV30 combines with J gene TRBJ2-1; D not resolved. The CDR3 loop spans 13 amino acids. Per the germline V gene, CDR1 is GTSNPN and CDR2 is SVGIG (reference sequence). The V end lost 0 bases, the J end lost 9 bases, and 12 bases lay between the germline ends. The CDR3 is CAWSVVAAGEQFF. In DNA, the CDR3 is TGTGCCTGGAGTGTAGTGGCCGCTGGTGAGCAGTTCTTC.

The chain joins TRBV2 to TRBJ2-3; 7 nucleotides align to TRBD2. The V and J ends lost 5 bases and 2 bases, in that order; junction bases with no gene match: 4. The length of the CDR3 is 14 residues. Germline V gives CDR1 SNHLY, CDR2 FYNNEI. CDR3 sequence reads: CASSFREDTDTQYF. The CDR3, as DNA: TGTGCCAGCAGTTTTCGGGAGGACACAGATACGCAGTATTTT.

The chain joins TRBV30 to TRBJ2-6, with D unresolved. Per the germline V gene, CDR1 is GTSNPN and CDR2 is SVGIG (reference sequence). V lost 4 bases and J 0 bases, leaving 13 bases between the germline ends. The CDR3 is 16 residues long. The CDR3 sequence is CAWNLLYSSGANVLTF. CDR3 coding DNA: TGTGCCTGGAATTTATTGTATAGCTCTGGGGCCAACGTCCTGACTTTC.

This clonotype came up a few times. This chain uses TRBV30 with TRBJ2-5, with D unclear. The length of the CDR3 is 13 residues. Trimming stripped 8 bases from V and 2 bases from J, with 15 bases between. CDR1 is GTSNPN, CDR2 SVGIG, per germline (reference sequence). The CDR3 DNA reads as TGTGCCACGAATCCCGGGTCACAAGAGACCCAGTACTTC. This encodes CATNPGSQETQYF. The variable domain in full, completed from reference TRBV30 and TRBJ2-5, reads SQTIHQWPATLVQPVGSPLSLECTVEGTSNPNLYWYRQAAGRGLQLLFYSVGIGQISSEVPQNLSASRPQDRQFILSSKKLLLSDSGFYLCATNPGSQETQYFGPGTRLLVL.